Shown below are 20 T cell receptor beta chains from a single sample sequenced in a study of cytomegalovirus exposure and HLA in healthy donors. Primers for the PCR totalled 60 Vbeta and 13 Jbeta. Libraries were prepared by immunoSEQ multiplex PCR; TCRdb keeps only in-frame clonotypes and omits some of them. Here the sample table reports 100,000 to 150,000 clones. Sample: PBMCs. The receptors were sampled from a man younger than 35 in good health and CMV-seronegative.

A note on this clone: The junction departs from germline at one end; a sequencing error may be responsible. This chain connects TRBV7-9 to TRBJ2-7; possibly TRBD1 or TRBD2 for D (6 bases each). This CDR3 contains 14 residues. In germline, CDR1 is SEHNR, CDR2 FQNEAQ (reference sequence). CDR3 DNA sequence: TGTGCCAGCACCTTACAGGGAGGATACGACGAGCAGTACTTC. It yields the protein CASTLQGGYDEQYF.

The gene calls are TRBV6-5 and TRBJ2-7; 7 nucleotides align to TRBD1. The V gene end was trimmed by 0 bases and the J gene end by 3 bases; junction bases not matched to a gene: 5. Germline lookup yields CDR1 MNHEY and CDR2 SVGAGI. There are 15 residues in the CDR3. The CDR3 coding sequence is TGTGCCAGCAGTTACTCCGCGACAGGGATCTACGAGCAGTACTTC. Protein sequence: CASSYSATGIYEQYF.

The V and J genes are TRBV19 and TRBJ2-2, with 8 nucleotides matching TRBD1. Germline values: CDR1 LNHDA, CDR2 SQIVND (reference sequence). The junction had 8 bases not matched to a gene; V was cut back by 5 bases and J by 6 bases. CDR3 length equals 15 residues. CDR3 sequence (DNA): TGTGCCAGTAGTTTACGGGACAGGCCCTCCGGGGAGCTGTTTTTT. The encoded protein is CASSLRDRPSGELFF.

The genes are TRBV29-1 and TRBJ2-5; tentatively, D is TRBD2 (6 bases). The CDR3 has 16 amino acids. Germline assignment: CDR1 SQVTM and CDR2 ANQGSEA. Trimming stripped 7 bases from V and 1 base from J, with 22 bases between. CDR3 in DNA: TGCAGCGCTAAATTGTTGGGGGGAGGATCCCAAGAGACCCAGTACTTC. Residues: CSAKLLGGGSQETQYF.

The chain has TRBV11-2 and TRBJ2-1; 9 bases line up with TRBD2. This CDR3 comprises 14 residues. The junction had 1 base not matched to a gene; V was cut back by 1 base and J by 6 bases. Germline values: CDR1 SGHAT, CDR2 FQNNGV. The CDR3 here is CASSLGRGGNEQFF. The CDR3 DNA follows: TGTGCCAGCAGCTTAGGGCGGGGGGGCAATGAGCAGTTCTTC. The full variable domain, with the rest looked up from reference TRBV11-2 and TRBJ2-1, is EAGVAQSPRYKIIEKRQSVAFWCNPISGHATLYWYQQILGQGPKLLIQFQNNGVVDDSQLPKDRFSAERLKGVDSTLKIQPAKLEDSAVYLCASSLGRGGNEQFFGPGTRLTVL.

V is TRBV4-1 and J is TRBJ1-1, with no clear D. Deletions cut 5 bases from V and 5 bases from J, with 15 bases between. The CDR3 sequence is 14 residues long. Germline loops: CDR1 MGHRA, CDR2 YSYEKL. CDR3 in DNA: TGCGCCAGCAGCGAAGTCGGGGTTTGGACTGAAGCTTTCTTT. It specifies CASSEVGVWTEAFF.

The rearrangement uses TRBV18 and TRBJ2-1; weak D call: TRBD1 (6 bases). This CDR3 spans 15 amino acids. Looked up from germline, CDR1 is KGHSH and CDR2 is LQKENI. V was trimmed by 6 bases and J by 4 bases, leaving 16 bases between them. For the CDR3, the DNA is TGTGCCAGCTCCCCGAACCAGGGGCCATACAATGAGCAGTTCTTC. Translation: CASSPNQGPYNEQFF.

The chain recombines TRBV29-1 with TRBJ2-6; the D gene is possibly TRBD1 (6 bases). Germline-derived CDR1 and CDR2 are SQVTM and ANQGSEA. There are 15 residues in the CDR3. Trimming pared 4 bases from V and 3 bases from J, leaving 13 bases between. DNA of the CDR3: TGCAGCGTTGGACAGGCTGGCTTTGGGGCCAACGTCCTGACTTTC. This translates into CSVGQAGFGANVLTF.

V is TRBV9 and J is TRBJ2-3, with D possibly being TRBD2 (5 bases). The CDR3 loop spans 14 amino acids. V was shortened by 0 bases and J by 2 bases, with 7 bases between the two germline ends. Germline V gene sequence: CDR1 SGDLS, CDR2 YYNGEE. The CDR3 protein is CASSVDGVTDTQYF. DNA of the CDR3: TGTGCCAGCAGCGTAGACGGGGTCACAGATACGCAGTATTTT. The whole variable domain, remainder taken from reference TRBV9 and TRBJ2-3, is DSGVTQTPKHLITATGQRVTLRCSPRSGDLSVYWYQQSLDQGLQFLIQYYNGEERAKGNILERFSAQQFPDLHSELNLSSLELGDSALYFCASSVDGVTDTQYFGPGTRLTVL.

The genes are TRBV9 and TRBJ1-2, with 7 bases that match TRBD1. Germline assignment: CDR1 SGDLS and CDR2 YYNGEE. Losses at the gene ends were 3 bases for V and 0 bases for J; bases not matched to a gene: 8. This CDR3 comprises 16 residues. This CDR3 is CASSAGQDEANYGYTF. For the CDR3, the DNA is TGTGCCAGCAGCGCCGGACAGGATGAGGCTAACTATGGCTACACCTTC.

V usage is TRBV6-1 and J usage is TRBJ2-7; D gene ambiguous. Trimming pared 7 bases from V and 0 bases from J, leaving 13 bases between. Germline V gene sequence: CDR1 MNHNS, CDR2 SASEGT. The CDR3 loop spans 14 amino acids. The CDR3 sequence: CASTDRWSSYEQYF. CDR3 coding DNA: TGTGCCAGCACCGACCGATGGAGCTCCTACGAGCAGTACTTC.

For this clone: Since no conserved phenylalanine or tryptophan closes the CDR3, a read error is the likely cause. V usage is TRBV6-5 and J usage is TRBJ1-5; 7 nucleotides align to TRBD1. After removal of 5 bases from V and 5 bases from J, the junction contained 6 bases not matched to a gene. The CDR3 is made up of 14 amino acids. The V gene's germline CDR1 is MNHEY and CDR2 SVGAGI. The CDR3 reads CASSETGVDQPQHL. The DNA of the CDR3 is TGTGCCAGCAGTGAAACAGGGGTAGATCAGCCCCAGCATCTT.

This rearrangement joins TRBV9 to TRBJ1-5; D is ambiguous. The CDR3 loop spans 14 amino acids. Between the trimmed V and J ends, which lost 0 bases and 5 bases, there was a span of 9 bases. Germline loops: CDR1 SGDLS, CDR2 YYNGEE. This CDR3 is CASSVGPLDQPQHF. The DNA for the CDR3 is TGTGCCAGCAGCGTAGGCCCACTCGATCAGCCCCAGCATTTT.

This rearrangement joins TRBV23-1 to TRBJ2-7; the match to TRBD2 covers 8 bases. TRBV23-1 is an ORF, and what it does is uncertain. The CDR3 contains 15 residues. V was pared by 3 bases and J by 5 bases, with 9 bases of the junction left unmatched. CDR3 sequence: CASSHPGGGKHEQYF. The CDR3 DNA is TGCGCCAGCAGTCACCCCGGGGGGGGCAAGCACGAGCAGTACTTC.

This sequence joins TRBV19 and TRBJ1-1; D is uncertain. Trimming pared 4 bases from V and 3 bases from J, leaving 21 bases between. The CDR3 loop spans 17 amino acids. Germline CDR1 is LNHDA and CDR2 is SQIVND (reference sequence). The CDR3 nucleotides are TGTGCCAGTAGTACAATTACCGGACTCGGCGTTTACACTGAAGCTTTCTTT. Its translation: CASSTITGLGVYTEAFF.

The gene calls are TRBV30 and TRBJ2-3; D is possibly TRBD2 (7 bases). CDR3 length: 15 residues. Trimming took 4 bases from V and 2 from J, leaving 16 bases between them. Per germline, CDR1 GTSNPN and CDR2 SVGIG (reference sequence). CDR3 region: CAWNGGGTLTDTQYF. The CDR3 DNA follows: TGTGCCTGGAATGGCGGGGGCACCCTCACAGATACGCAGTATTTT.

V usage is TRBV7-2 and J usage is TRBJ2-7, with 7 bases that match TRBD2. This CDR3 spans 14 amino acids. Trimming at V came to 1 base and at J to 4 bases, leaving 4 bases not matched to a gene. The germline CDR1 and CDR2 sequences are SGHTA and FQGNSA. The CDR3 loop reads CASSLGGGSYEQYF. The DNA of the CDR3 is TGTGCCAGCAGCTTAGGGGGCGGGAGTTACGAGCAGTACTTC.

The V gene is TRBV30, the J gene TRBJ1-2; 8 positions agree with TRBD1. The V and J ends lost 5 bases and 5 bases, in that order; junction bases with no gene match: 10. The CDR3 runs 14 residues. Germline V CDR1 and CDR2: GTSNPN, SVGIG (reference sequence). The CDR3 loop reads CAWLIDRGLYGYTF. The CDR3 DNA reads TGTGCCTGGCTCATAGACAGGGGATTGTATGGCTACACCTTC.

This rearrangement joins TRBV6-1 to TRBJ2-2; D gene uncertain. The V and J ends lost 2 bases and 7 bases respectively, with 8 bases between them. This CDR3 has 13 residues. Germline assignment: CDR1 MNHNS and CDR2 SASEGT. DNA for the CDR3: TGTGCCAGCAGTGAAAAAGAACACGGGGAGCTGTTTTTT. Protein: CASSEKEHGELFF.

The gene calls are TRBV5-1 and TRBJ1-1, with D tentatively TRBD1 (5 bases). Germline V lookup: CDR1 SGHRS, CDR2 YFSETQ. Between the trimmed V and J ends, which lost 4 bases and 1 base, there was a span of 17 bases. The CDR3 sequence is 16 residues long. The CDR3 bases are TGCGCCAGCAGCCCGGGGGTGTTTTCGGGGAACACTGAAGCTTTCTTT. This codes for CASSPGVFSGNTEAFF.